Listed here are 31 T cell receptor beta chains from one sample, sequenced in a study of graft-versus-host responses after intestinal transplantation (dated by TCRdb to about 2021). Library preparation used the immunoSEQ multiplex PCR assay. In TCRdb, the immuneACCESS table is reduced to in-frame sequences with V and J assigned. These tables do not hold every clone; where another copy was compared, an unresolved V gene accounts for under half, and the others remain unexplained. The sample yields approximately 90,000 clones; about 92% were counted once. About 2% of the sample lies in the top ten. The time point tag for this specimen amounts to: cells obtained before transplantation from donor or recipient. These receptors have no known antigen. Here the sequenced sample was unstimulated CD8+ T cells sorted from spleen or lymph node cells, taken before intestinal transplant. All receptors derive from a human donor who received an intestinal transplant.

The chain carries TRBV5-4 and TRBJ1-2; 9 bases match TRBD1. V shed 0 bases, J shed 2 bases, and the junction held 8 bases outside the gene matches. CDR3 length: 17 residues. CDR1 and CDR2 from the germline V gene are SGHNT and YYREEE (reference sequence). The CDR3 protein is CASSLGQGVNFNYGYTF. The CDR3 DNA is TGTGCCAGCAGCTTGGGACAGGGGGTGAACTTCAACTATGGCTACACCTTC. The entire variable domain, with the rest obtained from reference TRBV5-4 and TRBJ1-2, is as follows: ETGVTQSPTHLIKTRGQQVTLRCSSQSGHNTVSWYQQALGQGPQFIFQYYREEENGRGNFPPRFSGLQFPNYSSELNVNALELDDSALYLCASSLGQGVNFNYGYTFGSGTRLTVV.

This clone has just one count. The chain combines TRBV5-6 with TRBJ1-1; 7 bases map to TRBD1. The CDR3 is 13 amino acids. J lost 1 base, V lost 6 bases, and 3 bases had no gene match. Germline CDR1 and CDR2: SGHDT and YYEEEE. This CDR3 is CASIQGGNTEAFF. DNA of the CDR3: TGTGCCAGCATCCAGGGGGGGAACACTGAAGCTTTCTTT.

The gene calls are TRBV4-3 and TRBJ1-2, with 8 bases that match TRBD1. The trim removed 3 bases at V and 2 bases at J, leaving 5 bases unmatched. Germline V lookup: CDR1 LGHNA, CDR2 YSLEER. The CDR3 consists of 15 residues. The CDR3 DNA is TGCGCCAGCAGCCACGGACAGGGACTAAACTATGGCTACACCTTC. Translated, it gives CASSHGQGLNYGYTF.

This chain links TRBV15 with TRBJ2-1; 9 bases line up with TRBD1. Germline V gives CDR1 LNHNV, CDR2 YYDKDF (reference sequence). With 0 bases clipped from V and 4 bases from J, the junction kept 7 bases outside the gene matches. The CDR3 contains 17 residues. The CDR3, as DNA: TGTGCCACCAGCAGAGATCGGACAGGGGTGAGGTACAATGAGCAGTTCTTC. Translating gives CATSRDRTGVRYNEQFF.

The chain combines TRBV4-1 with TRBJ1-2; D ambiguous. Germline values: CDR1 MGHRA, CDR2 YSYEKL. The germline V and J ends were trimmed by 1 base and 5 bases, with 8 bases remaining between them. The CDR3 has 13 residues. CDR3 amino acids: CASSQAGLYGYTF. CDR3 in DNA: TGCGCCAGCAGCCAAGCTGGGCTATATGGCTACACCTTC.

About this clone: The sample has other DNA sequences that encode this CDR3 too. The V gene is TRBV7-2, the J gene TRBJ2-7, with TRBD2 matching over 11 bases. From germline, CDR1 is SGHTA and CDR2 FQGNSA. The J segment lost 1 base and the V segment lost 2 bases, leaving 1 base of the junction unmatched. The CDR3 is 15 residues long. Here the CDR3 reads CASSLLAGGSYEQYF. CDR3 sequence (DNA): TGTGCCAGCAGCTTACTAGCGGGGGGATCCTACGAGCAGTACTTC.

This chain joins TRBV29-1 and TRBJ2-3; TRBD1 agrees at 10 bases. The V gene's germline CDR1 is SQVTM and CDR2 ANQGSEA. The CDR3 extends over 14 amino acids. V lost 6 bases to trimming and J lost 5 bases; unmatched junction nucleotides: 8. CDR3 DNA sequence: TGCAGCGTGACCGGGACAGGGGCTGGAGATACGCAGTATTTT. This gives the protein CSVTGTGAGDTQYF.

In this sample, this clone turned up once. The chain combines TRBV25-1 with TRBJ1-2; 8 bases line up with TRBD1. The V and J ends lost 3 bases and 6 bases, in that order; junction bases with no gene match: 6. Germline lookup yields CDR1 MGHDK and CDR2 SYGVNS. The CDR3 spans 14 residues. CDR3 nucleotide sequence: TGTGCCAGCAGTGACCTGGACAGGGAGGATGGCTACACCTTC. Translation gives CASSDLDREDGYTF.

This clone was detected only once. The rearrangement joins TRBV7-9 to TRBJ1-4; D remains ambiguous. Trimming left V 5 bases short and J 3 bases short, with 13 bases between. The germline gives CDR1 SEHNR, CDR2 FQNEAQ (reference sequence). This CDR3 spans 15 amino acids. The CDR3 loop is CASSQEGSPNEKLFF. The DNA for the CDR3 is TGTGCCAGCAGCCAGGAGGGTTCGCCTAATGAAAAACTGTTTTTT.

The chain has TRBV7-2 and TRBJ2-1; D gene unclear. Germline CDR1 and CDR2: SGHTA and FQGNSA. Trimming cost V 0 bases and J 4 bases, with 4 bases left between them. The CDR3 covers 13 residues. CDR3 residues: CASSLAEYNEQFF. As DNA, the CDR3 is TGTGCCAGCAGCTTAGCGGAGTACAATGAGCAGTTCTTC.

V and J are TRBV27 and TRBJ1-6; D uncertain. Germline CDR1 is MNHEY and CDR2 is SMNVEV (reference sequence). V was cut by 3 bases and J by 6 bases, with 9 bases left in between. CDR3 size: 14 residues. The CDR3 sequence is CASSFVGVNSPLHF. The CDR3 bases are TGTGCCAGCAGTTTTGTTGGAGTTAATTCACCCCTCCACTTT.

This clone was counted only a few times. The chain links TRBV4-3 to TRBJ1-2; the match to TRBD1 covers 9 bases. Germline V gene sequence: CDR1 LGHNA, CDR2 YSLEER. The CDR3 totals 14 residues. The J segment lost 4 bases and the V segment lost 3 bases, leaving 3 bases of the junction unmatched. This chain's CDR3 is CASSQLDRGYGYTF. CDR3 bases: TGCGCCAGCAGCCAGTTGGACAGGGGCTATGGCTACACCTTC.

The J gene is TRBJ2-1, the V gene TRBV19; D perhaps matches TRBD2 (5 bases). The CDR3 covers 16 residues. Trimming took off 5 bases at V and 0 bases at J, with 14 bases between the two ends. Germline values: CDR1 LNHDA, CDR2 SQIVND (reference sequence). The CDR3 region has the DNA TGTGCCAGTAGTGAGGGTAGTAGGGTCTCCTACAATGAGCAGTTCTTC. Amino acids: CASSEGSRVSYNEQFF.

This chain uses TRBV6-1 with TRBJ2-3; 7 bases are shared with TRBD2. The CDR3 has 15 residues. V was clipped by 1 base and J by 10 bases; unmatched bases: 11. Germline V CDR1 and CDR2: MNHNS, SASEGT. The CDR3: CASSEDTSVGRPQYF. DNA for the CDR3: TGTGCCAGCAGTGAAGATACTAGCGTGGGGCGTCCGCAGTATTTT.

The V and J genes are TRBV18 and TRBJ1-4; D call uncertain. Germline CDR1 KGHSH, CDR2 LQKENI. V lost 8 bases and J lost 5, with 18 bases in between. The CDR3 runs to 15 residues. CDR3 nucleotides: TGTGCCAGCCGGACTAAAGGCAGCCAAAATGAAAAACTGTTTTTT. It codes for CASRTKGSQNEKLFF.

The genes are TRBV4-3 and TRBJ2-7; D is possibly TRBD1 (6 bases). Germline V gives CDR1 LGHNA, CDR2 YSLEER. Trimming took 0 bases from V and 5 from J, leaving 23 bases between them. The CDR3 totals 18 residues. CDR3 sequence: CASSQEFAGVLYVDEQYF. For the CDR3, the DNA is TGCGCCAGCAGCCAAGAATTCGCAGGGGTACTTTACGTGGACGAGCAGTACTTC.

The J gene is TRBJ1-6, the V gene TRBV2, with 9 bases aligning to TRBD1. V lost 4 bases and J lost 10; bases outside the gene matches: 8. CDR3 length: 15 residues. The germline CDR1 and CDR2 sequences are SNHLY and FYNNEI. The DNA of the CDR3 is TGTGCCAGCAGTGCGGGGACAGGGTTCTTGTCACCCCTCCACTTT. Amino acid sequence: CASSAGTGFLSPLHF.

V and J are TRBV4-1 and TRBJ2-2; 10 bases are a match to TRBD1. The V segment lost 6 bases and the J segment 3 bases; nucleotides outside the gene matches: 16. The germline V gene has CDR1 MGHRA and CDR2 YSYEKL. The CDR3 has 19 residues. The CDR3 sequence: CASRPTAVGQGEDTGELFF. The CDR3 DNA reads as TGCGCCAGCAGACCCACCGCCGTCGGACAGGGGGAGGACACCGGGGAGCTGTTTTTT.

The chain is built from TRBV4-1 and TRBJ2-7; D is uncertain. The CDR3 sequence is 14 residues long. Germline V gene lookup returns CDR1 MGHRA and CDR2 YSYEKL. V dropped 1 base and J dropped 1 base, with 8 bases sitting between them. This CDR3 is CASSQAEASYEQYF. CDR3 in DNA: TGCGCCAGCAGCCAAGCCGAGGCGTCCTACGAGCAGTACTTC.

This clone has a handful of counts. CDR3 sequence: CASSPFSGGNTEAFF. CDR3 nucleotide sequence: TGTGCCAGCAGCCCCTTTTCCGGGGGAAACACTGAAGCTTTCTTT. The chain recombines TRBV5-8 with TRBJ1-1; tentatively, D is TRBD1 (5 bases). Germline V gene lookup returns CDR1 SGHTS and CDR2 YDEGEE. The CDR3 spans 15 residues. V shed 4 bases and J shed 2 bases, with 15 bases lying between them.

The J gene is TRBJ2-7, the V gene TRBV7-9; D gene unclear. CDR3 length: 12 amino acids. V was clipped by 5 bases and J by 4 bases, with 9 bases between them. Germline V lookup: CDR1 SEHNR, CDR2 FQNEAQ (reference sequence). The CDR3 here is CASSLSQYEQYF. CDR3 DNA sequence: TGTGCCAGCAGCCTCTCGCAGTACGAGCAGTACTTC.

The chain recombines TRBV4-2 with TRBJ1-2, with D unclear. Trimming stripped 4 bases from V and 1 base from J, with 10 bases between. Germline V gene lookup returns CDR1 LGHNA and CDR2 YNFKEQ. The CDR3 sequence is 14 residues long. The CDR3 spells CASSLTGNNYGYTF. The CDR3 DNA sequence: TGTGCCAGCAGCCTCACGGGGAATAACTATGGCTACACCTTC.

V usage is TRBV14 and J usage is TRBJ1-1, with 7 bases lining up with TRBD1. The CDR3 consists of 18 residues. V lost 2 bases and J lost 3; bases outside the gene matches: 15. The germline V gene has CDR1 SGHDN and CDR2 FVKESK. The CDR3 here is CASSQNPTETGWYTEAFF. CDR3 nucleotides: TGTGCCAGCAGCCAAAACCCTACTGAGACAGGGTGGTACACTGAAGCTTTCTTT.

This clone showed up just once. The chain has TRBV19 and TRBJ2-2, with 11 bases lining up with TRBD1. The trim removed 5 bases at V and 7 bases at J, leaving 6 bases unmatched. The CDR3 has 15 residues. Looked up from germline, CDR1 is LNHDA and CDR2 is SQIVND (reference sequence). CDR3 residues: CASSPWTGGFGELFF. In DNA, the CDR3 is TGTGCCAGTAGTCCCTGGACAGGGGGCTTCGGGGAGCTGTTTTTT.

The CDR3 DNA is TGTGCCAGCAGTTGGTCTAACGGGAACACTGAAGCTTTCTTT. Translated, it gives CASSWSNGNTEAFF. The chain couples TRBV13 to TRBJ1-1; D not certain. Trimming took 6 bases from V and 1 from J, leaving 12 bases between them. Per germline, CDR1 PRHDT and CDR2 FYEKMQ (reference sequence). This CDR3 region has 14 residues.

The chain joins TRBV5-6 to TRBJ2-7; 7 bases match TRBD1. Losses at the gene ends were 4 bases for V and 0 bases for J; bases not matched to a gene: 4. Germline V CDR1 and CDR2: SGHDT, YYEEEE. The CDR3 runs 14 residues. The CDR3 nucleotides read TGTGCCAGCAGCCTGGGACAGCTCTCCTACGAGCAGTACTTC. Amino acid sequence: CASSLGQLSYEQYF.

V and J are TRBV2 and TRBJ1-1; 7 nucleotides line up with TRBD1. V lost 10 bases and J lost 1; bases outside the gene matches: 6. The CDR3 consists of 13 residues. In germline, CDR1 is SNHLY, CDR2 FYNNEI. As DNA, the CDR3 is TGTGCCAATTCCGGGACAGCGAACACTGAAGCTTTCTTT. As protein: CANSGTANTEAFF.

This clone was recorded a few times. The chain couples TRBV4-3 to TRBJ1-3; the match to TRBD1 covers 9 bases. Trimming at V came to 0 bases and at J to 3 bases, leaving 6 bases not matched to a gene. Germline CDR1 LGHNA, CDR2 YSLEER. CDR3 length: 17 residues. Here the CDR3 reads CASSQELGTGSGNTIYF. CDR3 nucleotide sequence: TGCGCCAGCAGCCAAGAATTAGGGACAGGGAGTGGAAACACCATATATTTT.

Notes on this clone: This sample also contains other DNA sequences that code for the same CDR3. The rearrangement uses TRBV7-9 and TRBJ1-1; D is unclear. This CDR3 comprises 12 residues. Deletions cut 5 bases from V and 5 bases from J, with 9 bases between. Per the germline V gene, CDR1 is SEHNR and CDR2 is FQNEAQ (reference sequence). This CDR3 is CASSPRGTEAFF. For the CDR3, the DNA is TGTGCCAGCAGCCCACGGGGAACTGAAGCTTTCTTT.

The V gene is TRBV29-1, the J gene TRBJ1-1; possible D gene TRBD1, 5 bases. The CDR3 runs 11 residues. Germline CDR1 SQVTM, CDR2 ANQGSEA. V gave up 4 bases and J gave up 7 bases, with 10 bases separating them. The CDR3: CSVGGGGEAFF. Written as DNA, the CDR3 is TGCAGCGTTGGAGGCGGGGGTGAAGCTTTCTTT.

The rearrangement uses TRBV11-3 and TRBJ1-1, with 7 positions matching TRBD1. Trimming at V came to 4 bases and at J to 6 bases, leaving 11 bases not matched to a gene. The CDR3 sequence is 15 residues long. CDR1 and CDR2 (germline): SGHNT, YENEEA. CDR3: CASSSPSDRSPEAFF. CDR3 in DNA: TGTGCCAGCAGCTCGCCGTCGGACAGGTCTCCTGAAGCTTTCTTT.